A single sample gave rise to the 16 T cell receptor beta chains below, sequenced in a study of regulatory T cells in long-lasting Graves disease. In building TCR beta libraries, iRepertoire HTBI primers were used together with Arm-PCR of CDR3 regions. MiXCR, run by TCRdb on the multiplex PCR reads, gives a single entry per CDR3 protein. The table lists some 250,000 distinct CDR3 sequences, around a sixth of them singletons. Time point here: newly diagnosed GD, antithyroid drugs for less than 3 months. TCR sequences were obtained from RNA taken from PBMCs. The data also belong to a second study, concerning T cells in Graves' hyperthyroidism and ophthalmopathy.

The sample was peripheral blood mononuclear cells (PBMCs), taken at new diagnosis, from a patient treated with antithyroid drugs. These receptors all come from a woman under 40 with Graves disease.

This clonotype appeared many times. J is TRBJ2-5 and V is TRBV12-3 or TRBV12-4, with 7 nucleotides matching TRBD2. Germline trimming cut 8 bases from V and 5 bases from J; bases unmatched to any gene: 11. The CDR3 spans 14 residues. CDR3 sequence reads: CASQGSSGPETQYF. CDR3 in DNA: TGTGCCAGCCAAGGGTCTAGCGGCCCTGAGACCCAGTACTTC.

This clonotype was detected ten times or more. The gene calls are TRBV7-2 and TRBJ1-1; the match to TRBD1 covers 7 bases. Germline-derived CDR1 and CDR2 are SGHTA and FQGNSA. V shed 4 bases and J 4 bases; nucleotides not matched to a gene: 9. The CDR3 is 15 amino acids. CDR3 region: CASSSRQGVSTEAFF. CDR3 DNA: TGTGCCAGCAGCTCGAGACAGGGTGTAAGCACTGAAGCTTTCTTT.

This clonotype came up many times. The V and J genes are TRBV9 and TRBJ1-6, with TRBD1 matching 8 bases. CDR3 size: 15 residues. The germline CDR1 and CDR2 sequences are SGDLS and YYNGEE. The trim removed 4 bases at V and 8 bases at J, leaving 8 bases unmatched. CDR3 amino acids: CASSRTGTGDSPLHF. The CDR3 DNA is TGTGCCAGCAGCCGTACCGGGACAGGAGATTCACCCCTCCACTTT.

The chain is built from TRBV24-1 and TRBJ1-1; D gene uncertain. V gave up 2 bases and J gave up 5 bases, with 8 bases separating them. Germline V CDR1 and CDR2: KGHDR, SFDVKD. The CDR3 totals 13 residues. The CDR3: CATSDSVGTEAFF. The CDR3 DNA is TGTGCCACCAGTGATTCCGTGGGGACTGAAGCTTTCTTT.

This clonotype has at least ten counts. The V call is TRBV12-3 or TRBV12-4, the J call TRBJ1-3; D gene unclear. The CDR3 loop spans 15 amino acids. The germline V and J ends were trimmed by 7 bases and 4 bases, with 17 bases remaining between them. This CDR3 reads CASKVLGRNGNTIYF. CDR3 nucleotide sequence: TGTGCCAGCAAGGTACTGGGAAGGAACGGAAACACCATATATTTT.

This clonotype was observed a handful of times. This rearrangement joins TRBV7-3 to TRBJ1-2, with D possibly TRBD1 on 5 matching bases. V lost 2 bases, J lost 4 bases, and 17 bases lay in between. In germline, CDR1 is SGHTA, CDR2 FQGTGA. The length of the CDR3 is 16 residues. Written as DNA, the CDR3 is TGTGCCAGCAGCTTACCAACGCCCCGGGGCCCCTATGGCTACACCTTC. This translates into CASSLPTPRGPYGYTF. Together with reference TRBV7-3 and TRBJ1-2, the CDR3 gives the full variable domain: GAGVSQTPSNKVTEKGKYVELRCDPISGHTALYWYRQSLGQGPEFLIYFQGTGAADDSGLPNDRFFAVRPEGSVSTLKIQRTERGDSAVYLCASSLPTPRGPYGYTFGSGTRLTVV.

V usage is TRBV20-1 and J usage is TRBJ2-3, with D possibly matching TRBD2 (7 bases). V lost 5 bases and J lost 0, with 12 bases in between. The length of the CDR3 is 14 residues. CDR1 and CDR2 (germline): DFQATT, SNEGSKA (reference sequence). CDR3 in DNA: TGCAGTGCTGGGGGGGGGCTTAGCACAGATACGCAGTATTTT. This encodes CSAGGGLSTDTQYF.

This clonotype occurred many times. This chain joins TRBV6-2 or TRBV6-3 and TRBJ1-1, with TRBD1 identical over 8 bases. The trim removed 5 bases at V and 4 bases at J, leaving 6 bases unmatched. CDR1 MNHEY and CDR2 SVGEGT come from the germline V gene. The CDR3 runs to 14 residues. CDR3 nucleotides: TGTGCCAGCAGTGAACTTGACAGGGGCACTGAAGCTTTCTTT. The encoded protein is CASSELDRGTEAFF.

Comment on this clonotype: Since a much larger clone is just one base distant, this may be a read error. V gene TRBV6-2 or TRBV6-3 combines with J gene TRBJ1-1; D call uncertain. The CDR3 extends over 13 amino acids. Germline CDR1 and CDR2: MNHEY and SVGEGT. V lost 5 bases and J lost 4, with 11 bases in between. The CDR3 DNA is TGTGCCAGCAGTGAGTCTAGTACCACTGAAGCTTTCTTT. Protein: CASSESSTTEAFF.

For this clonotype: Possible read error: a much larger clone is one base away. The chain has TRBV6-1 and TRBJ1-3; D gene uncertain. This CDR3 is 16 amino acids long. Trimming took off 5 bases at V and 0 bases at J, with 14 bases between the two ends. In germline, CDR1 is MNHNS, CDR2 SASEGT. The CDR3 nucleotides read TGTGCCAGCAGTCCCCCACCATGCCGCTCTGGAAACACCATATATTTT. Residues: CASSPPPCRSGNTIYF.

This clonotype has at least ten counts. The V gene is TRBV6-9, the J gene TRBJ1-2; D perhaps matches TRBD1 (5 bases). Trimming took off 2 bases at V and 7 bases at J, with 14 bases between the two ends. The CDR3 loop spans 14 amino acids. Germline CDR1 is MNHGY and CDR2 is SVAAGI. CDR3 loop: CASSYGSGDLGYTF. DNA of the CDR3: TGTGCCAGCAGTTATGGGTCGGGGGACCTTGGCTACACCTTC.

This clonotype was counted between two and nine times. J is TRBJ2-1 and V is TRBV3-1; D is perhaps TRBD1 or TRBD2 (5 bases each). The CDR3 is 13 residues long. Germline CDR1 and CDR2: LGHDT and YNNKEL (reference sequence). The ends were cut back, 2 bases at V and 7 bases at J, with 9 bases in the middle. CDR3 amino acids: CASSQHGGNEQFF. For the CDR3, the DNA is TGTGCCAGCAGCCAACATGGGGGAAATGAGCAGTTCTTC.

This clonotype was detected many times. V and J are TRBV20-1 and TRBJ2-7; 9 bases agree with TRBD1. CDR1 DFQATT and CDR2 SNEGSKA come from the germline V gene (reference sequence). The CDR3 spans 14 residues. The V segment lost 6 bases and the J segment 4 bases; nucleotides outside the gene matches: 10. Written as DNA, the CDR3 is TGCAGTGCCCAGGCGGGGACAGGGCTATACGAGCAGTACTTC. This codes for CSAQAGTGLYEQYF.

Many counts were recorded for this clonotype. The chain employs TRBV20-1 and TRBJ2-5; TRBD1 agrees at 7 bases. After removal of 6 bases from V and 10 bases from J, the junction contained 17 bases not matched to a gene. CDR1 is DFQATT, CDR2 SNEGSKA, per germline (reference sequence). The CDR3 length is 14 residues. CDR3 residues: CSATELGTQGDQYF. Written as DNA, the CDR3 is TGCAGTGCGACCGAACTCGGGACCCAGGGGGACCAGTACTTC.

The sample holds many counts of this clonotype. The chain joins TRBV7-9 to TRBJ2-5; D unresolved. Per germline, CDR1 SEHNR and CDR2 FQNEAQ (reference sequence). CDR3 length equals 14 residues. Trimming pared 0 bases from V and 1 base from J, leaving 6 bases between. This CDR3 reads CASSLALAQETQYF. The CDR3 DNA reads as TGTGCCAGCAGCTTAGCGCTGGCCCAAGAGACCCAGTACTTC.

This clonotype has a count of ten or more. V is TRBV13 and J is TRBJ2-7, with 7 bases aligning to TRBD1. CDR1 and CDR2 from the germline V gene are PRHDT and FYEKMQ (reference sequence). J lost 7 bases, V lost 4 bases, and 16 bases had no gene match. The CDR3 is 16 amino acids. CDR3 loop: CASSYRTGVLEKEQYF. The CDR3 nucleotides are TGTGCCAGCAGCTACCGGACAGGAGTCTTGGAGAAGGAGCAGTACTTC.